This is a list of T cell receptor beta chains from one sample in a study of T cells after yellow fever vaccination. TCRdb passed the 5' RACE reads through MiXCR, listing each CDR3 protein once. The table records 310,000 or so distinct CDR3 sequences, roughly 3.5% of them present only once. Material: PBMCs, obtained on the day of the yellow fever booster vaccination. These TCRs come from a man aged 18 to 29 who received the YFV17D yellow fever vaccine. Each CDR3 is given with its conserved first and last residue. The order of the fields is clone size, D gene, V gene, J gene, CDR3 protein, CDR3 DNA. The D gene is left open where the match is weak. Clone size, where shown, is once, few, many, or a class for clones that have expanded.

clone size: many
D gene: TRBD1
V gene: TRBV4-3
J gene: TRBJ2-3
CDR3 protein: CASSPTQGVTDTQYF
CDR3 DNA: TGCGCCAGCAGCCCGACCCAGGGGGTCACAGATACGCAGTATTTT

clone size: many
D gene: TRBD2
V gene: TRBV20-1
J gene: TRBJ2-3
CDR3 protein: CSVPPGGSTDTQYF
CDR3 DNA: TGCAGTGTTCCCCCGGGGGGGAGCACAGATACGCAGTATTTT

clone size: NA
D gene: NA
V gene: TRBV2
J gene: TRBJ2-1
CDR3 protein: CASSEDTGAINEQFF
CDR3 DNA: TGTGCCAGCAGTGAAGATACAGGTGCAATCAATGAGCAGTTCTTC

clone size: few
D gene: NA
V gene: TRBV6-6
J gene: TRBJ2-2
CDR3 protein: CASRKGGMNTGELFF
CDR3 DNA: TGTGCCAGCAGGAAGGGGGGCATGAACACCGGGGAGCTGTTTTTT

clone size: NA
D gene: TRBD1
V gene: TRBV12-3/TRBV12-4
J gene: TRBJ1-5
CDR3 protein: CASTADRANQPQHF
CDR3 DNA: TGTGCCAGCACCGCCGACAGGGCCAATCAGCCCCAGCATTTT

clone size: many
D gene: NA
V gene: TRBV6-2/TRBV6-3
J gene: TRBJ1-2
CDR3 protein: CASSTTENYGYTF
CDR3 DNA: TGTGCCAGCTCAACGACCGAGAACTATGGCTACACCTTC

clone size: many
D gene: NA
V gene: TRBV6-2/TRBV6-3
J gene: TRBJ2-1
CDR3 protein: CASSPTTGTEQFF
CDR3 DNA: TGTGCCAGCAGCCCTACAACCGGGACAGAGCAGTTCTTC

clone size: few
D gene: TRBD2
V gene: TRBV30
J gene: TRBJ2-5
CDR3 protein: CAWGQASGGKETQYF
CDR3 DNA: TGTGCCTGGGGGCAGGCTAGCGGGGGGAAAGAGACCCAGTACTTC

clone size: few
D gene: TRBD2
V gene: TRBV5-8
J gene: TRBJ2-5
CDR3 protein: CASSLVPSGGFQETQYF
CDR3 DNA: TGTGCCAGCAGCTTGGTCCCTAGCGGGGGATTCCAAGAGACCCAGTACTTC

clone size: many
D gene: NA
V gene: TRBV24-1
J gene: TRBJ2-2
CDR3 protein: CATSTRLGLPNTGELFF
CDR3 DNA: TGTGCCACCAGTACGCGGCTTGGTCTCCCGAACACCGGGGAGCTGTTTTTT

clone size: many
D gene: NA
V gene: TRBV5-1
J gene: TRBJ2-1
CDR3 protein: CASSSRTTHEQFF
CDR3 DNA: TGCGCCAGCAGCTCACGGACTACACATGAGCAGTTCTTC

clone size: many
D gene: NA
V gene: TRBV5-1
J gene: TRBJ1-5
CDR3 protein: CASSLDGAQPQHF
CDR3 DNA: TGCGCCAGCAGCTTGGATGGCGCTCAGCCCCAGCATTTT

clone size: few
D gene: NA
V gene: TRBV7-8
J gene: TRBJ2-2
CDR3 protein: CASSLRTLEVDTGELFF
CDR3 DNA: TGTGCCAGCAGCTTGCGAACATTAGAGGTTGACACCGGGGAGCTGTTTTTT

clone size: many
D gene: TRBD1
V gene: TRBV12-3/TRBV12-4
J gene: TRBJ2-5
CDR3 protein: CASSWGTGSRETQYF
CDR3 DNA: TGTGCCAGCAGTTGGGGGACAGGGAGTAGAGAGACCCAGTACTTC

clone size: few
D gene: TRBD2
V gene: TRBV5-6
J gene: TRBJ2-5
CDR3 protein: CASNEPGGLEETQYF
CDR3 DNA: TGTGCCAGCAATGAACCGGGGGGTCTCGAAGAGACCCAGTACTTC

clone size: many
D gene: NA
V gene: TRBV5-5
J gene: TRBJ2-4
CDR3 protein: CASSSWGAWDIQYF
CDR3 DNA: TGTGCCAGCAGCTCGTGGGGGGCGTGGGACATTCAGTACTTC

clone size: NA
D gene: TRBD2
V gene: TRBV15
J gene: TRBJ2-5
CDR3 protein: CATSRDPLAGMGETQYF
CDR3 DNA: TGTGCCACCAGCAGAGATCCGCTAGCGGGGATGGGGGAGACCCAGTACTTC

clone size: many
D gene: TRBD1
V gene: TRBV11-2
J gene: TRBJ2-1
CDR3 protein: CASSLLGGQGMLVGYNEQFF
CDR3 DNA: TGTGCCAGCAGCCTATTAGGGGGACAGGGGATGTTGGTTGGGTACAATGAGCAGTTCTTC

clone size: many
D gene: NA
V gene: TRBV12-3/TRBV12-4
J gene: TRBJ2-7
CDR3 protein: CASSISNYEQYF
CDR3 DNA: TGTGCCAGCAGCATTTCCAACTACGAGCAGTACTTC

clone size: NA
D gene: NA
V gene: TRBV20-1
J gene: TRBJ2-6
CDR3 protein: CSAPPTVSSGANVLTF
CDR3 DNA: TGCAGTGCTCCCCCGACGGTGAGCTCTGGGGCCAACGTCCTGACTTTC

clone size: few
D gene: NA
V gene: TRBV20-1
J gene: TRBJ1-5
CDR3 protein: CSASTGFDQPQHF
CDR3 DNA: TGCAGTGCTAGTACGGGGTTTGATCAGCCCCAGCATTTT

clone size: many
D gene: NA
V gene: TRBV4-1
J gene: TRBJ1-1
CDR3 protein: CASSQVLRNTEAFF
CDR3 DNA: TGCGCCAGCAGCCAAGTACTACGGAACACTGAAGCTTTCTTT

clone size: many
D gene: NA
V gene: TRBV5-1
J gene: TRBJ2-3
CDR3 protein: CASSLAQAPDTQYF
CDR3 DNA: TGCGCCAGCAGCTTGGCCCAGGCCCCAGATACGCAGTATTTT

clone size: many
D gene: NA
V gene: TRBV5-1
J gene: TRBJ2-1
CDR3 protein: CASSRYNEQFF
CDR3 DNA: TGCGCCAGCAGCCGCTACAATGAGCAGTTCTTC

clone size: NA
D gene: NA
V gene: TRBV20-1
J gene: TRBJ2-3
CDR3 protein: CSARRGRDGTDTQYF
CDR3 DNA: TGCAGTGCTAGGCGGGGGCGGGACGGCACAGATACGCAGTATTTT

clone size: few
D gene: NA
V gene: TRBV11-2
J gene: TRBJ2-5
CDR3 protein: CASSSRGSGGETQYF
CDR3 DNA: TGTGCCAGCAGCTCACGGGGGTCTGGAGGAGAGACCCAGTACTTC

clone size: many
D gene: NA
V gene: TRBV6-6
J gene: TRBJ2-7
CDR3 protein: CASGSGGTYEQYF
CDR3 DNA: TGTGCCAGCGGGTCGGGGGGCACCTACGAGCAGTACTTC

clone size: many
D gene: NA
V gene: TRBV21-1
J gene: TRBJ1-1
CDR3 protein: CASSKGNRETFF
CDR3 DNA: TGTGCCAGCAGCAAAGGGAACAGGGAGACTTTCTTT

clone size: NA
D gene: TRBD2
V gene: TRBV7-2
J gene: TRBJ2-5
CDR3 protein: CASSFNLAGGRETQYF
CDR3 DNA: TGTGCCAGCAGCTTTAATCTAGCGGGGGGGCGAGAGACCCAGTACTTC

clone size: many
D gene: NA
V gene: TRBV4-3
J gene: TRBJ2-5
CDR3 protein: CASSQVAGYDETQYF
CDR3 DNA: TGCGCCAGCAGCCAAGTCGCAGGTTATGACGAGACCCAGTACTTC

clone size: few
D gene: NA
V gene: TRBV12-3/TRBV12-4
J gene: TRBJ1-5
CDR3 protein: CASSFSPANQPQHF
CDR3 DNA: TGTGCCAGCAGTTTTTCCCCGGCTAATCAGCCCCAGCATTTT

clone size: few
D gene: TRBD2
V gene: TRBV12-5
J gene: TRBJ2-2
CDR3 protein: CASSGGTNTGELFF
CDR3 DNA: TGTGCTAGTTCCGGGGGGACGAACACCGGGGAGCTGTTTTTT

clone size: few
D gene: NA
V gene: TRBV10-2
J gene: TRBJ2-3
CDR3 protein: CASSEFSTDTQYF
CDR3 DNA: TGCGCCAGCAGTGAGTTTAGCACAGATACGCAGTATTTT

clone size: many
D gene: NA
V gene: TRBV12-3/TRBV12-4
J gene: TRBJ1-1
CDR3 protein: CASSNRLNTEAFF
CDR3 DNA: TGTGCCAGCAGTAACAGGTTGAACACTGAAGCTTTCTTT

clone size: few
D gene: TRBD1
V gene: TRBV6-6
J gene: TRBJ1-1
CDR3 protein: CASRNRGDTEAFF
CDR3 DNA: TGTGCCAGCAGAAACAGGGGTGACACTGAAGCTTTCTTT

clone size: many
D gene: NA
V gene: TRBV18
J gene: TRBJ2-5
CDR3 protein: CASSPGAGWETQYF
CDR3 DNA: TGTGCCAGCTCACCAGGGGCAGGATGGGAGACCCAGTACTTC

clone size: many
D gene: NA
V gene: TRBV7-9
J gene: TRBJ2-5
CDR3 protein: CASSVLQETQYF
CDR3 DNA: TGTGCCAGCAGTGTTCTCCAAGAGACCCAGTACTTC

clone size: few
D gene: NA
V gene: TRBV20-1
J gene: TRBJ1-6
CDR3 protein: CSASGQGGYSPLHF
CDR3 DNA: TGCAGTGCTAGTGGCCAGGGAGGTTATTCACCCCTCCACTTT

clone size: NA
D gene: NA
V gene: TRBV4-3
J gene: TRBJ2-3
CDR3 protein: CASSQDGGKSTDTQYF
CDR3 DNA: TGCGCCAGCAGCCAAGATGGGGGGAAAAGCACAGATACGCAGTATTTT

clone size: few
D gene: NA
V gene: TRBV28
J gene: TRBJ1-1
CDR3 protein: CASRRRGNTEAFF
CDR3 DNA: TGTGCCAGCAGGAGGAGGGGGAACACTGAAGCTTTCTTT

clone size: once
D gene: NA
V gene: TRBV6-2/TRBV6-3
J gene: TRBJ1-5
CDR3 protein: CASSYGQLNRPQHF
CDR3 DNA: TGTGCCAGCAGTTACGGACAGCTTAATCGGCCCCAGCATTTT

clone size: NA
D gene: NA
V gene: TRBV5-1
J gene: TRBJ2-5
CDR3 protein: CASRAWERLHRQETQYF
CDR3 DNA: TGCGCCAGCAGAGCTTGGGAGCGCTTACACCGCCAAGAGACCCAGTACTTC

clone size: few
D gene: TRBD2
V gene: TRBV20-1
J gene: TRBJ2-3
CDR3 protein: CSARRAGPGDTQYF
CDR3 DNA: TGCAGTGCTAGACGAGCGGGGCCAGGGGATACGCAGTATTTT

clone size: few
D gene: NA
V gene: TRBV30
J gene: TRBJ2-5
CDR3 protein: CAWREPQETQYF
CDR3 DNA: TGTGCCTGGCGGGAGCCCCAAGAGACCCAGTACTTC

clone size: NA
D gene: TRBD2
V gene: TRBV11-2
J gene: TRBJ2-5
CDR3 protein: CASSFPGASGGLYQETQYF
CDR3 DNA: TGTGCCAGCAGCTTCCCGGGGGCTAGCGGGGGCTTGTACCAAGAGACCCAGTACTTC

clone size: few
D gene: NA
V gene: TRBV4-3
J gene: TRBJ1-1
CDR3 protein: CASSQDFRANTEAFF
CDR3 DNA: TGCGCCAGCAGCCAAGATTTCCGGGCGAACACTGAAGCTTTCTTT

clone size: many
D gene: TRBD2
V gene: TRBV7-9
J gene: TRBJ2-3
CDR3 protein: CASSYTSGGQDTQYF
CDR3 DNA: TGTGCCAGCAGCTACACTAGCGGGGGGCAGGATACGCAGTATTTT

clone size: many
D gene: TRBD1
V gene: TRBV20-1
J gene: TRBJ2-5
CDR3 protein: CSAEQGLGTQYF
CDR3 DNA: TGCAGTGCTGAACAGGGGTTAGGGACCCAGTACTTC

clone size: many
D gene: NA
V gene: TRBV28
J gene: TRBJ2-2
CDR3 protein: CASSLRTTGGELFF
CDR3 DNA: TGTGCCAGCAGCCTAAGAACTACTGGCGGGGAGCTGTTTTTT

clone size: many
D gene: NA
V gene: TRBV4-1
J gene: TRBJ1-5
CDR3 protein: CASSQEALQPQHF
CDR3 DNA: TGCGCCAGCAGCCAAGAGGCCCTTCAGCCCCAGCATTTT

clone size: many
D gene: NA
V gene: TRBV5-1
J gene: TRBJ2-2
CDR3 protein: CASSLSRANTGELFF
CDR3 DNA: TGCGCCAGCAGCTTGAGCAGGGCGAACACCGGGGAGCTGTTTTTT